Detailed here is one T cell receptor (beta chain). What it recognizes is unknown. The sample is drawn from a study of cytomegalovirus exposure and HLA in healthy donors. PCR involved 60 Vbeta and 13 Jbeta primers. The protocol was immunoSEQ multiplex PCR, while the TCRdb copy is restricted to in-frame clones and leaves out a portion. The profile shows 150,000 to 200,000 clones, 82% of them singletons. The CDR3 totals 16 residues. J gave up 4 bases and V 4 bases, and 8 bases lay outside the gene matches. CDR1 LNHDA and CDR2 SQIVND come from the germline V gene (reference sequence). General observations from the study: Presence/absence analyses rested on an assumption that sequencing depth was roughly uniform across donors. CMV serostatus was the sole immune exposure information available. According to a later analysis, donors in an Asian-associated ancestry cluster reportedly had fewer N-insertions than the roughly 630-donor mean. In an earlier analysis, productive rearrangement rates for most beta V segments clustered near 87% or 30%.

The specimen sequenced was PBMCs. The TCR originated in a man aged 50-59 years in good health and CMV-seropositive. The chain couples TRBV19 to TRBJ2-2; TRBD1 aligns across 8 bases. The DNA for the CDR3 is TGTGCCAGTAGTACCCGGGACAGGCGATCCACCGGGGAGCTGTTTTTT. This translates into CASSTRDRRSTGELFF. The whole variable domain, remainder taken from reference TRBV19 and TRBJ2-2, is DGGITQSPKYLFRKEGQNVTLSCEQNLNHDAMYWYRQDPGQGLRLIYYSQIVNDFQKGDIAEGYSVSREKKESFPLTVTSAQKNPTAFYLCASSTRDRRSTGELFFGEGSRLTVL.